The present T cell receptor beta chain was sequenced within a study of shared clonotypes between healthy human individuals (dated by TCRdb to 2018 to 2020). With regard to the full study: A couple of women and a few men aged 18 to 49 years were included in the cohort. For each donor, CD4 naive and CD4 memory were each run on three plates, CD8 naive on two plates, and CD8 memory on one plate. Blood TCR repertoires of a handful of healthy adults were deeply sequenced to estimate repertoire size and the extent of clonotype sharing between individuals. Different laboratories and diverse techniques were used to prepare libraries and sequence TCR repertoires, to increase sequencing depth and limit assay-specific biases. Leukapheresis yielded between about 0.9 and 9 billion PBMCs per donor. On the study overall, not on this receptor specifically: Compared with non-shared clonotypes, clonotypes shared by all four sorted-subset donors had higher generation probabilities. Even with the large sequencing depth, rarefaction of the sorted-subset datasets indicated that sequencing was incomplete. Because the study included a small number of donors, the genetic and exposure-history diversity represented was limited. Across a few donors, about 4.5% of naive CD4, 3% to 4% of naive CD8, roughly 2.3% of memory CD4, and 0.4% to 0.45% of memory CD8 clonotypes were shared. Estimated clonotype richness was generally larger for naive than for memory subsets. Sampling was limited to blood, and TCR repertoires in tissue likely differ from TCR repertoires in blood. Based on pairwise subsampling, the degree of clonotype sharing among donors was expected to be affected by sequencing depth.

Looking up the germline V gene (reference sequence) yields CDR1 WNHNN and CDR2 SYGVQD. The V end gives up 3 bases and the J end 2 bases, leaving 4 bases in the junction not matched to a gene. The CDR3 covers 15 residues, taking in both the cysteine and the phenylalanine. Only the CDR3 region is kept as DNA, spanning 45 bases read in frame from base 1. The donors were healthy, HIV-negative adults who had no recently reported acute infections or vaccinations. Every donor was a Caucasian adult living in Nashville, Tennessee, USA. CD4+ T cells were enriched through magnetic negative selection, after which naive cells were positively selected on CD45RA and the remaining negative fraction served as the memory subset. Blood was obtained by leukapheresis, after which PBMCs were separated by Ficoll-Histopaque density gradient centrifugation and cryopreserved in liquid nitrogen vapor phase. Analytical flow cytometry was used to check the purity and quantity of each magnetically sorted T cell population. Genomic DNA was isolated from every sorted fraction and measured by UV absorbance on a Nanodrop 2000c.

A word on this clone: Its antigen remains unidentified. Base qualities were left out, and no much larger clone turns up one base away.

Using the deep immunoSEQ assay, TCR CDR3 regions were amplified from genomic DNA by multiplex PCR. Extracted genomic DNA from each cell subset was spread evenly across all wells of several immunoSEQ 96-well plates, with each plate serving as a replicate. For sorted subsets, each replicate PCR was loaded with about 0.2 ug genomic DNA, equivalent to about 30,000 T cell genomes. Purified libraries were quantified with a Qubit 3.0 fluorometer, sized on a Bioanalyzer 2100, and re-quantified with the KAPA Library Quantification kit. Every immunoSEQ 96-well plate was sequenced on a separate single-read 150-cycle Illumina NextSeq 550 flow cell. The paper's data handling went like this. The immunoSEQ output contained only junctional sequences without quality scores, so filtering could not match that applied to full-length reads. To assign V/J genes and CDR3, sequences were annotated against IMGT germline references using PyIR, a Python wrapper for IgBLAST v1.9. Reads were filtered out if the reads had weak V/J assignments (E-value above 1e-6), no CDR3, stop codons, out-of-frame junctions, or ambiguous translated residues. V3J clonotypes were defined as sequences sharing the same inferred V gene, J gene, and CDR3 amino acid sequence. The percentage overlap between two repertoires was calculated by dividing the number of shared unique clonotypes by the size of the smaller repertoire. Repertoire richness was assessed with RTK rarefaction, the Chao1 estimator, and Recon v2.1 estimates of unobserved clonotypes. Generation probabilities for all TCRbeta clonotypes obtained by the gDNA method from a handful of donors were computed using OLGA. In its TCRdb copy, this immuneACCESS table keeps in-frame sequences only and misses some clones. Where compared with another copy, unresolved V genes explain less than half of these, and the others have no known cause. That table is the source of V, J and clone size, and D and trimming were worked out from the DNA. Across this sample there are about 980,000 clones, with more than 75% seen only once. Over 1.3% of the sample rests with the top ten.

The TCR sequence derives from a man aged 18 to 29 in good health. The chain was built from TRBV10-1 and TRBJ2-3; 8 junctional bases match TRBD2. Sequences were obtained from memory CD4+ T cells sorted from blood. What this sample's cell subset or site label stands for: CD45RA-negative fraction. The CDR3 loop reads CASSEAGVPTDTQYF. Here is the DNA: TGCGCCAGCAGTGAAGCGGGAGTTCCCACAGATACGCAGTATTTT.